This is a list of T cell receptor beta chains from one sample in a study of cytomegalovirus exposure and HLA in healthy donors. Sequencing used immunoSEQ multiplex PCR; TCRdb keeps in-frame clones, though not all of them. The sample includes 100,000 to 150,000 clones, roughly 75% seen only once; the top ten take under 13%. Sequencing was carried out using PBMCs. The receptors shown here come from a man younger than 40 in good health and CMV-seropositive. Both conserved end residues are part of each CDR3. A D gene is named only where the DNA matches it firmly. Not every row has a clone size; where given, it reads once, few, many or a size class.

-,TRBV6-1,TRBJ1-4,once,CASIDLKIGEKLFF,TGTGCCAGCATTGACTTGAAAATCGGGGAAAAACTGTTTTTT
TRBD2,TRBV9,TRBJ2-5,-,CASSVSSGREQYF,TGTGCCAGCAGCGTTTCTAGCGGGAGGGAGCAGTACTTC
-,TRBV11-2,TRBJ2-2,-,CASSSGGWDTGELFF,TGTGCCAGCAGCTCTGGGGGGTGGGACACCGGGGAGCTGTTTTTT
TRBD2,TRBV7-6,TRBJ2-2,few,CASSLGAGEVTGELFF,TGTGCCAGCAGCTTAGGGGCGGGAGAGGTGACCGGGGAGCTGTTTTTT
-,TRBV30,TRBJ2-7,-,CACSAPRGEQYF,TGTGCCTGCTCCGCTCCTAGGGGCGAGCAGTACTTC
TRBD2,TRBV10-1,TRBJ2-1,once,CASSEWSSGSYNEQFF,TGCGCCAGCAGTGAATGGAGTAGCGGGAGCTACAATGAGCAGTTCTTC
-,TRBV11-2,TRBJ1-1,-,CASSLTSGTPNTEAFF,TGTGCCAGCAGCTTAACCTCCGGGACACCGAACACTGAAGCTTTCTTT
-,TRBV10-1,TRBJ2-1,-,CASSENLATKNEQFF,TGCGCCAGCAGTGAGAACCTGGCGACTAAAAATGAGCAGTTCTTC
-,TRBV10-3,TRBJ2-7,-,CAISETSGTNSYEQYF,TGTGCCATCAGTGAAACATCCGGGACAAATTCCTACGAGCAGTACTTC
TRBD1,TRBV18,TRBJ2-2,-,CASSLSGTGVSSVTGELFF,TGTGCCAGCTCACTCTCCGGGACAGGGGTATCGTCAGTCACCGGGGAGCTGTTTTTT
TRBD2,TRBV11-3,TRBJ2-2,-,CASSPLAGAGELFF,TGTGCCAGCAGTCCACTAGCGGGTGCCGGGGAGCTGTTTTTT
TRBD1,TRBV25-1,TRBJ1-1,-,CASSPSGWGQEAFF,TGTGCCAGCAGCCCAAGTGGCTGGGGACAGGAAGCTTTCTTT
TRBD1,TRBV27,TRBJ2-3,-,CASSFSGTGDVDTQYF,TGTGCCAGCAGTTTTTCGGGGACAGGGGATGTGGATACGCAGTATTTT
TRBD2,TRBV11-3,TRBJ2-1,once,CASSKTSGRNNEQFF,TGTGCCAGCAGCAAGACTAGCGGGAGGAACAATGAGCAGTTCTTC
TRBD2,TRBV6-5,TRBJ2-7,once,CASSSPTSGSSYEQYF,TGTGCCAGCAGTTCCCCGACTAGCGGGAGCTCCTACGAGCAGTACTTC
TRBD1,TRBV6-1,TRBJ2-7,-,CASSPSLQGPYEQYF,TGTGCCAGCAGCCCGAGCCTACAGGGGCCCTACGAGCAGTACTTC
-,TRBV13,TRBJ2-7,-,CASSLRKDRSPGVHEQYF,TGTGCCAGCAGTCTTAGGAAGGACAGGTCACCGGGGGTCCACGAGCAGTACTTC
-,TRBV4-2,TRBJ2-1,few,CASSQALAGSYNEQFF,TGTGCCAGCAGCCAAGCACTAGCTGGGAGCTACAATGAGCAGTTCTTC
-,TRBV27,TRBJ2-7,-,CASSLGKPGSYEQYF,TGTGCCAGCAGTTTAGGGAAGCCAGGGTCCTACGAGCAGTACTTC
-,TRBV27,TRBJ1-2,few,CASSLKWGGSNYGYTF,TGTGCCAGCAGTTTAAAGTGGGGAGGATCTAACTATGGCTACACCTTC
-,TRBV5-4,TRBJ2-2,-,CASSFYVTTGGELFF,TGTGCCAGCAGCTTTTACGTGACGACAGGCGGGGAGCTGTTTTTT
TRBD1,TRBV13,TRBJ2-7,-,CASSPSGQGFYEQYF,TGTGCCAGCAGCCCCTCGGGACAGGGCTTCTACGAGCAGTACTTC
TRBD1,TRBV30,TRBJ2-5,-,CAWSSGTGALQTQYF,TGTGCCTGGTCATCCGGAACAGGGGCTTTACAGACCCAGTACTTC
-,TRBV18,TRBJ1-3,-,CASSPRPDSSGNTIYF,TGTGCCAGCTCACCACGACCCGACAGCTCTGGAAACACCATATATTTT
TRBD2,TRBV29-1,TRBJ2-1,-,CSVVTSGALGEQFF,TGCAGCGTTGTGACTAGCGGGGCCTTAGGGGAGCAGTTCTTC